This TCR beta chain was sequenced for a study of regulatory T cells in long-lasting Graves disease. Time point of the sample: newly diagnosed GD, antithyroid drugs for less than 3 months. Following extraction of RNA from PBMCs, that RNA was used to make the TCR library. The CDR3 runs to 13 residues. Trimming removed 7 bases from V and 2 bases from J, with 12 bases in between. Germline values: CDR1 SNHLY, CDR2 FYNNEI. Researchers made TCR beta libraries by using iRepertoire HTBI primers and running Arm-PCR on CDR3 regions. In TCRdb, the multiplex PCR reads were re-called with MiXCR into one record per CDR3 protein. The sample yields a few hundred thousand distinct CDR3 sequences, around 15% seen once. Separately, the same data were catalogued under a study of T cells in Graves' hyperthyroidism and ophthalmopathy. Per that study: In simple terms, a model built on 13 V-J features told ophthalmopathy apart from stable hyperthyroidism. Before onset, by a median of approximately 5.9 months, the model predicted ophthalmopathy.

The sequences come from peripheral blood mononuclear cells (PBMCs), collected at new diagnosis, from a patient treated with antithyroid drugs. The receptor's source is a woman aged 45 to 65 with Graves disease. The chain links TRBV2 to TRBJ2-7, with D possibly being TRBD2 (5 bases). CDR3: CASTWGAPYEQYF. CDR3 DNA: TGTGCCAGCACCTGGGGAGCGCCCTACGAGCAGTACTTC.